The 21 T cell receptor beta chains below were found in one sample sequenced in a study of blood T cell repertoires in COVID-19. Using immunoSEQ multiplex PCR, the repertoire was profiled, and TCRdb retains in-frame clones only, with some absent. The table records 50,000 to 70,000 clones, 90% of them present only once. The specimen was peripheral blood. Receptors originate from a human donor with active COVID-19. The donor label of this sample is uncertain.

The chain links TRBV7-9 to TRBJ2-7, with a tentative D call TRBD1 (6 bases). CDR3 length equals 15 residues. Germline V CDR1 and CDR2: SEHNR, FQNEAQ (reference sequence). Trimming pared 5 bases from V and 4 bases from J, leaving 18 bases between. This CDR3 reads CASSHPPGAEYEQYF. The CDR3 coding sequence is TGTGCCAGCAGCCACCCCCCAGGGGCGGAATACGAGCAGTACTTC. Full variable domain (remainder filled in from reference TRBV7-9 and TRBJ2-7): DTGVSQNPRHKITKRGQNVTFRCDPISEHNRLYWYRQTLGQGPEFLTYFQNEAQLEKSRLLSDRFSAERPKGSFSTLEIQRTEQGDSAMYLCASSHPPGAEYEQYFGPGTRLTVT.

This clone was observed a handful of times. The V and J genes are TRBV25-1 and TRBJ1-1; D may be TRBD1 (6 bases). The CDR3 is 13 amino acids. V was shortened by 6 bases and J by 3 bases, with 11 bases between the two germline ends. Germline assignment: CDR1 MGHDK and CDR2 SYGVNS. The CDR3 reads CASSKQGYTEAFF. The CDR3 DNA follows: TGTGCCAGCAGCAAACAGGGCTACACTGAAGCTTTCTTT.

This chain links TRBV27 with TRBJ1-6, with 9 bases that match TRBD1. The germline V gene has CDR1 MNHEY and CDR2 SMNVEV (reference sequence). The CDR3 is 14 amino acids. V lost 5 bases and J lost 9; bases outside the gene matches: 5. CDR3: CASSPRQGVSPLHF. CDR3 coding DNA: TGTGCCAGCAGTCCAAGACAGGGGGTTTCACCCCTCCACTTT.

This chain's CDR3 is CASSQVSSGSYEQYF. The DNA for the CDR3 is TGTGCCAGCAGCCAAGTTTCTAGCGGGTCCTACGAGCAGTACTTC. This sequence joins TRBV3-1 (or the pseudogene TRBV3-2) and TRBJ2-7; 8 positions agree with TRBD2. J was trimmed by 1 base and V by 1 base; bases with no gene match: 3. This CDR3 has 15 residues. Germline CDR1 is LGHDT and CDR2 is YNNKEL (reference sequence).

J is TRBJ1-2 and V is TRBV20-1; possible D gene TRBD1, 6 bases. This CDR3 has 11 amino acids. Germline lookup yields CDR1 DFQATT and CDR2 SNEGSKA (reference sequence). V gave up 5 bases and J gave up 6 bases, with 10 bases separating them. CDR3 nucleotides: TGCAGTGCTGGGGGCGCCGATGGCTACACCTTC. As protein: CSAGGADGYTF.

This sequence joins TRBV11-2 and TRBJ2-7, with TRBD2 as a possible D gene (6 bases). Germline V gene sequence: CDR1 SGHAT, CDR2 FQNNGV. The CDR3 is 14 residues long. Trimming took 3 bases from V and 5 from J, leaving 14 bases between them. CDR3 amino acids: CASSFGGREDEQYF. Written as DNA, the CDR3 is TGTGCCAGCAGCTTCGGTGGTAGGGAGGACGAGCAGTACTTC. The whole variable domain, filled in from reference TRBV11-2 and TRBJ2-7, reads EAGVAQSPRYKIIEKRQSVAFWCNPISGHATLYWYQQILGQGPKLLIQFQNNGVVDDSQLPKDRFSAERLKGVDSTLKIQPAKLEDSAVYLCASSFGGREDEQYFGPGTRLTVT.

A remark on this clone: Other DNA sequences in the same sample also yield this CDR3. The chain combines TRBV5-4 with TRBJ2-7, with D perhaps TRBD1 (6 bases). There are 13 residues in the CDR3. V dropped 4 bases and J dropped 1 base, with 9 bases sitting between them. The germline V gene has CDR1 SGHNT and CDR2 YYREEE (reference sequence). Here the CDR3 DNA reads TGTGCCAGCAGCGTCGGACAGTCCTACGAGCAGTACTTC. Protein sequence: CASSVGQSYEQYF.

This rearrangement joins TRBV10-3 to TRBJ2-7; 7 bases fit TRBD1. The CDR3 runs to 15 residues. The V segment lost 6 bases and the J segment 4 bases; nucleotides outside the gene matches: 12. Germline assignment: CDR1 ENHRY and CDR2 SYGVKD. The CDR3 DNA follows: TGTGCCATCAGCTCCTCTCTAGGGGGCAGGTACGAGCAGTACGTC. Its translation: CAISSSLGGRYEQYV.

Written as DNA, the CDR3 is TGTGCCAGTGCTCGACAGAATTGCACAGATACGCAGTATTTT. Amino acid sequence: CASARQNCTDTQYF. The chain joins TRBV19 to TRBJ2-3; D may be TRBD1 (5 bases). The germline gives CDR1 LNHDA, CDR2 SQIVND (reference sequence). The CDR3 length is 14 residues. The V end lost 8 bases, the J end lost 1 base, and 13 bases lay between the germline ends. The variable domain in full, completed from reference TRBV19 and TRBJ2-3, reads DGGITQSPKYLFRKEGQNVTLSCEQNLNHDAMYWYRQDPGQGLRLIYYSQIVNDFQKGDIAEGYSVSREKKESFPLTVTSAQKNPTAFYLCASARQNCTDTQYFGPGTRLTVL.

J is TRBJ1-1 and V is TRBV5-4, with D tentatively TRBD1 (5 bases). CDR1 and CDR2 from the germline V gene are SGHNT and YYREEE (reference sequence). The CDR3 covers 13 residues. V was trimmed by 1 base and J by 3 bases, leaving 7 bases between them. The CDR3 region has the DNA TGTGCCAGCAGCTTGCGGGGGGACACTGAAGCTTTCTTT. It is translated as CASSLRGDTEAFF.

This clone was seen once. The chain has TRBV6-1 and TRBJ1-5, with D unclear. V lost 0 bases and J 2 bases, leaving 8 bases between the germline ends. CDR1 is MNHNS, CDR2 SASEGT, per germline. The CDR3 contains 15 residues. The CDR3 sequence is CASSEAEEGNQPQHF. Here the CDR3 DNA reads TGTGCCAGCAGTGAAGCAGAGGAGGGCAATCAGCCCCAGCATTTT.

This chain connects TRBV5-4 to TRBJ2-6; tentatively, D is TRBD1 (5 bases). Between the trimmed V and J ends, which lost 4 bases and 0 bases, there was a span of 14 bases. The CDR3 runs to 17 residues. The germline V gene encodes CDR1 SGHNT and CDR2 YYREEE (reference sequence). The chain's CDR3 is CASSPQGRSSGANVLTF. CDR3 nucleotides: TGTGCCAGCAGCCCGCAGGGCCGGAGCTCTGGGGCCAACGTCCTGACTTTC. Supplemented by reference TRBV5-4 and TRBJ2-6, the full variable domain reads ETGVTQSPTHLIKTRGQQVTLRCSSQSGHNTVSWYQQALGQGPQFIFQYYREEENGRGNFPPRFSGLQFPNYSSELNVNALELDDSALYLCASSPQGRSSGANVLTFGAGSRLTVL.

The V and J genes are TRBV29-1 and TRBJ1-2; D gene uncertain. V gave up 3 bases and J gave up 1 base, with 12 bases separating them. The germline V gene encodes CDR1 SQVTM and CDR2 ANQGSEA. The CDR3 runs 14 residues. The CDR3 is CSVDLQQDNYGYTF. Written as DNA, the CDR3 is TGCAGCGTTGATTTACAGCAAGATAACTATGGCTACACCTTC.

The chain joins TRBV7-9 to TRBJ1-2; unclear D gene. The CDR3 extends over 12 amino acids. The germline gives CDR1 SEHNR, CDR2 FQNEAQ (reference sequence). The V end lost 5 bases, the J end lost 4 bases, and 8 bases lay between the germline ends. CDR3 protein: CASSGGAYGYTF. The CDR3 nucleotides read TGTGCCAGCAGCGGAGGAGCCTATGGCTACACCTTC.

The chain has TRBV7-9 and TRBJ1-2; D gene uncertain. V was cut by 1 base and J by 6 bases, with 9 bases left in between. Germline V gene data show CDR1 as SEHNR and CDR2 as FQNEAQ (reference sequence). The CDR3 spans 13 residues. Here the CDR3 DNA reads TGTGCCAGCAGCTTAGTGGTGGCAAATGGCTACACCTTC. This encodes CASSLVVANGYTF.

This clone showed up just once. V usage is TRBV18 and J usage is TRBJ2-3; D not resolved. Trimming removed 3 bases from V and 4 bases from J, with 11 bases in between. Germline V gene sequence: CDR1 KGHSH, CDR2 LQKENI. The CDR3 runs to 14 residues. CDR3 in DNA: TGTGCCAGCTCACCGGTGGAAAGCGCAGATACGCAGTATTTT. Its translation is CASSPVESADTQYF.

The rearrangement joins TRBV4-2 to TRBJ1-4; D is uncertain. The CDR3 has 14 amino acids. Trimming cost V 1 base and J 4 bases, with 7 bases left between them. Germline V gene data show CDR1 as LGHNA and CDR2 as YNFKEQ. DNA for the CDR3: TGTGCCAGCAGCCAAGCCAGGCTTAATGAAAAACTGTTTTTT. Protein product: CASSQARLNEKLFF.

This clone was seen only a few times. The chain combines TRBV5-6 with TRBJ2-2, with 9 bases that match TRBD1. This CDR3 has 16 residues. Trimming cost V 2 bases and J 3 bases; bases outside gene matches: 5. Germline V gene sequence: CDR1 SGHDT, CDR2 YYEEEE. CDR3 DNA sequence: TGTGCCAGCAGCTTCTTCCGGGACAGGGACACCGGGGAGCTGTTTTTT. It translates to CASSFFRDRDTGELFF.

The V gene is TRBV5-1, the J gene TRBJ2-5, with TRBD2 as a possible D gene (6 bases). CDR1 and CDR2 from the germline V gene are SGHRS and YFSETQ. The CDR3 sequence is 15 residues long. Trimming left V 0 bases short and J 2 bases short, with 11 bases between. CDR3 nucleotides: TGCGCCAGCAGCTTGGACGGGAGAAGTCAAGAGACCCAGTACTTC. Amino acid sequence: CASSLDGRSQETQYF.

This clone has just one count. The rearrangement joins TRBV7-3 to TRBJ2-5; TRBD2 matches at 7 bases. Looked up from germline, CDR1 is SGHTA and CDR2 is FQGTGA. The trim removed 5 bases at V and 4 bases at J, leaving 7 bases unmatched. This CDR3 contains 14 residues. For the CDR3, the DNA is TGTGCCAGCAGCCGCACGGGGGGTATAGAGACCCAGTACTTC. As protein: CASSRTGGIETQYF. Using reference TRBV7-3 and TRBJ2-5 for the parts outside the CDR3, the full variable domain is GAGVSQTPSNKVTEKGKYVELRCDPISGHTALYWYRQSLGQGPEFLIYFQGTGAADDSGLPNDRFFAVRPEGSVSTLKIQRTERGDSAVYLCASSRTGGIETQYFGPGTRLLVL.

The chain uses TRBV5-1 and TRBJ2-3; D gene uncertain. Trimming cost V 1 base and J 0 bases, with 6 bases left between them. Germline V lookup: CDR1 SGHRS, CDR2 YFSETQ. This CDR3 contains 14 residues. CDR3 bases: TGCGCCAGCAGCTTGACGACTAGCACAGATACGCAGTATTTT. Translation gives CASSLTTSTDTQYF.